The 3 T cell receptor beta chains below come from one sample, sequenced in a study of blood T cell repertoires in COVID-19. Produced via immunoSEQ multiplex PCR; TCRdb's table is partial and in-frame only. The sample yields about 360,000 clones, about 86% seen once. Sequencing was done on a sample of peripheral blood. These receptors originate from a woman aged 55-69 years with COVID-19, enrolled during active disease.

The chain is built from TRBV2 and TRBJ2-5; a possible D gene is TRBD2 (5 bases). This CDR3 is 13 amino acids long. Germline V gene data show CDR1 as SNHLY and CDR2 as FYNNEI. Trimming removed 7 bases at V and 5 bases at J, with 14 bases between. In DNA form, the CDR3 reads TGTGCCAGCAATGGCGTCCCGGGGGAGACCCAGTACTTC. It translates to CASNGVPGETQYF.

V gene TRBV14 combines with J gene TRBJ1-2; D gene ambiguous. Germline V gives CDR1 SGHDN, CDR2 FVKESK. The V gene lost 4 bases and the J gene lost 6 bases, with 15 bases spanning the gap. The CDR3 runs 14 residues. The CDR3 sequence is CASSLMFESDGYTF. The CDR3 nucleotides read TGTGCCAGCAGCCTTATGTTTGAAAGCGATGGCTACACCTTC. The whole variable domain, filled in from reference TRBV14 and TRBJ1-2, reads EAGVTQFPSHSVIEKGQTVTLRCDPISGHDNLYWYRRVMGKEIKFLLHFVKESKQDESGMPNNRFLAERTGGTYSTLKVQPAELEDSGVYFCASSLMFESDGYTFGSGTRLTVV.

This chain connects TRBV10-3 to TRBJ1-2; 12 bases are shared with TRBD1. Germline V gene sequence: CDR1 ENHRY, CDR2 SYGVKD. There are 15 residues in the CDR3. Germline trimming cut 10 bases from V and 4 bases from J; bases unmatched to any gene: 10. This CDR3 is CATGGTGGEIYGYTF. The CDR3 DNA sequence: TGTGCCACCGGGGGGACAGGGGGCGAGATCTATGGCTACACCTTC.